This TCR beta chain was retrieved from a study of blood T cell repertoires in COVID-19. As for the study in general: The samples span acute and convalescent COVID-19 from the United States, Italy and Spain. PBMCs, B-cell-depleted T cells, or T cells provided the cDNA or gDNA that made up the material.

Under the authors' procedure: Reference gene primer amplification in the assay estimated nucleated cell counts. The assay was immunoSEQ multiplex PCR, and TCRdb's table has in-frame clones only and misses some. V and J calls and clone size are as listed in that table; D and trimming were resolved from the DNA. The repertoire holds about 670,000 clones, with 75% to 90% as singletons. Germline lookup yields CDR1 LNHDA and CDR2 SQIVND (reference sequence). This CDR3 comprises 18 residues. V was trimmed by 4 bases and J by 2 bases, leaving 23 bases between them. The receptor was isolated from a woman between 18 and 29 years old with acute or convalescent COVID-19. The gene calls are TRBV19 and TRBJ1-1, with unresolved D. The material sequenced was peripheral blood. CDR3 protein: CASSSYASSGSGNTEAFF. CDR3 sequence (DNA): TGTGCCAGTAGTAGTTATGCGTCCTCGGGGTCAGGAAACACTGAAGCTTTCTTT.